This TCR beta chain was observed in a study of tumor-infiltrating lymphocytes in primary liver carcinoma. Germline CDR1 is ENHRY and CDR2 is SYGVKD. There are 13 residues in the CDR3. V was clipped by 7 bases and J by 1 base, with 8 bases between them. The count of this clonotype is one. Co-extraction of RNA and DNA was performed on roughly 17-32 mg of unsorted bulk tissue. TCR beta cDNA was made from roughly 500 ng total RNA with a constant-region primer. Three-round nested multiplex PCR performed with slightly modified ARM-PCR produced the TCR beta libraries. Two initial PCR rounds of about 11 cycles each paired TRBV1-TRBV30 forward primers with a C-beta reverse primer. TCRdb re-derived calls from the multiplex PCR reads in MiXCR, one entry per CDR3 protein. The repertoire holds approximately 100,000 distinct CDR3 sequences, with approximately 70% as singletons.

The sample was liver tumor tissue from sampling region 2. As for subset: tumor region T2, inferior pole. The gene calls are TRBV10-3 and TRBJ2-1; no firm D call. This clonotype was sampled from a woman aged 60-70 years with primary liver carcinoma and hepatitis B virus infection. CDR3 loop: CAIMERSYNEQFF. The CDR3 DNA sequence: TGTGCCATCATGGAAAGATCCTACAATGAGCAGTTCTTC.